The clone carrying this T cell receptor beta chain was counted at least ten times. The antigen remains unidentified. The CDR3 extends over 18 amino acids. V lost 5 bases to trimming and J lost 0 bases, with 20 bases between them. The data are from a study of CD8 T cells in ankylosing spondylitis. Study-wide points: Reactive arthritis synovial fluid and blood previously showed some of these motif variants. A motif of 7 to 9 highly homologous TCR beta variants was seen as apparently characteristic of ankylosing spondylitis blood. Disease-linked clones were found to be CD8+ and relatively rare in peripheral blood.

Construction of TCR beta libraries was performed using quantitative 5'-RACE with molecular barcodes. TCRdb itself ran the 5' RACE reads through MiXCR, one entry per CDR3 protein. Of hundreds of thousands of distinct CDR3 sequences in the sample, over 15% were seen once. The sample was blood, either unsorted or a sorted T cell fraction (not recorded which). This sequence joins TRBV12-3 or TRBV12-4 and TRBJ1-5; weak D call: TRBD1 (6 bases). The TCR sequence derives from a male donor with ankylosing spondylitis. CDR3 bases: TGTGCCAGCAGTAAAATAATGGACAGATTCGATAGCAATCAGCCCCAGCATTTT. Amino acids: CASSKIMDRFDSNQPQHF.